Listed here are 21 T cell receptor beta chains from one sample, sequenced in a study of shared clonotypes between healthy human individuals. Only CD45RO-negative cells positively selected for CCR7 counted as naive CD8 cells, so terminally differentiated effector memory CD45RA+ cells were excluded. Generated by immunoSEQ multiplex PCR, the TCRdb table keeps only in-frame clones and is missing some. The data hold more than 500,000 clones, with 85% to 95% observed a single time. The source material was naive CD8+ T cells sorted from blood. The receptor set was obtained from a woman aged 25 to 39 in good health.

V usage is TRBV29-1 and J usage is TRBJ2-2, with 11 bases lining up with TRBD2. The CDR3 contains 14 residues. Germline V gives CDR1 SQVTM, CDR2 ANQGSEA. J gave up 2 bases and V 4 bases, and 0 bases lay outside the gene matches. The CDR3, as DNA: TGCAGCGTTGGACTAGCGGGAAACACCGGGGAGCTGTTTTTT. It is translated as CSVGLAGNTGELFF.

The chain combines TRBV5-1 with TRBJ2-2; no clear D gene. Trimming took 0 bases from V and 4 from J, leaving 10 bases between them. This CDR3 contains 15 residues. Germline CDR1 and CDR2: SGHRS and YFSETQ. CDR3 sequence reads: CASSLGTAGTGELFF. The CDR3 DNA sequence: TGCGCCAGCAGCTTGGGGACGGCTGGCACCGGGGAGCTGTTTTTT.

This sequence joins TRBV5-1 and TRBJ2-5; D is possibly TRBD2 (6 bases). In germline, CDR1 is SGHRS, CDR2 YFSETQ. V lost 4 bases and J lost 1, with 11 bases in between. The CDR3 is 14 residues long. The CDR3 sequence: CASSPWDFQETQYF. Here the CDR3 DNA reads TGCGCCAGCAGCCCATGGGACTTCCAAGAGACCCAGTACTTC. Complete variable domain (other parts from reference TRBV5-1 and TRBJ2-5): KAGVTQTPRYLIKTRGQQVTLSCSPISGHRSVSWYQQTPGQGLQFLFEYFSETQRNKGNFPGRFSGRQFSNSRSEMNVSTLELGDSALYLCASSPWDFQETQYFGPGTRLLVL.

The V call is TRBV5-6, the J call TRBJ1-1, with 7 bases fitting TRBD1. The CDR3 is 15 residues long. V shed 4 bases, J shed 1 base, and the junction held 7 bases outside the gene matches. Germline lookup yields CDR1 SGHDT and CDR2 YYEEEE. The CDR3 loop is CASSLSTGANTEAFF. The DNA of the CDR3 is TGTGCCAGCAGCCTCTCTACAGGGGCGAACACTGAAGCTTTCTTT.

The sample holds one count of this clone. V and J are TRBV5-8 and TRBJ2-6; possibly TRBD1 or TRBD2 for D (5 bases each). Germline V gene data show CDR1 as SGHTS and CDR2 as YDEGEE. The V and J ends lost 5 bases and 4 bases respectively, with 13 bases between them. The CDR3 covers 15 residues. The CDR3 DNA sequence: TGTGCCAGCAGGGGACCGATAGTCGGGGCCAACGTCCTGACTTTC. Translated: CASRGPIVGANVLTF. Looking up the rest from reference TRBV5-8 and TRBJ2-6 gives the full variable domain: EAGVTQSPTHLIKTRGQQATLRCSPISGHTSVYWYQQALGLGLQFLLWYDEGEERNRGNFPPRFSGRQFPNYSSELNVNALELEDSALYLCASRGPIVGANVLTFGAGSRLTVL.

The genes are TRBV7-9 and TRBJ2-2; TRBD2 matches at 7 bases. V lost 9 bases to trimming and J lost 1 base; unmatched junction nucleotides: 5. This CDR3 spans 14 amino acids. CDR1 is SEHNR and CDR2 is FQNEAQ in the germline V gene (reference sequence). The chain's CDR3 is CASNPSGNTGELFF. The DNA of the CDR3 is TGTGCCAGTAATCCTAGCGGGAACACCGGGGAGCTGTTTTTT.

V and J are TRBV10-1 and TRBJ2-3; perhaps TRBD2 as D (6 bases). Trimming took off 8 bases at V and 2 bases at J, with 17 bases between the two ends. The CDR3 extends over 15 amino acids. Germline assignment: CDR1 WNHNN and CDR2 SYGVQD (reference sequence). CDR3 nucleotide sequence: TGCGCCAGCGGGAGAGCGGGTTCAACCACAGATACGCAGTATTTT. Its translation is CASGRAGSTTDTQYF.

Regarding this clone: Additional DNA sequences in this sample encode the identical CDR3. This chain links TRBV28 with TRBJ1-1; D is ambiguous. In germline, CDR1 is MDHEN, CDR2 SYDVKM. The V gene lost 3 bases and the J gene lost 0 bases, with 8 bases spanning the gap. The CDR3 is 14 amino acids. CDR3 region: CASSFRLMNTEAFF. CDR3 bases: TGTGCCAGCAGTTTTCGTCTGATGAACACTGAAGCTTTCTTT.

CDR3 DNA: TGTGCCAGCAGCGTAGTAGCTAGCGGAGGGGTAAACATTCAGTACTTC. Translation: CASSVVASGGVNIQYF. The V gene is TRBV9, the J gene TRBJ2-4; TRBD2 aligns across 7 bases. The CDR3 loop spans 16 amino acids. V lost 0 bases and J lost 6; bases outside the gene matches: 9. Germline V CDR1 and CDR2: SGDLS, YYNGEE.

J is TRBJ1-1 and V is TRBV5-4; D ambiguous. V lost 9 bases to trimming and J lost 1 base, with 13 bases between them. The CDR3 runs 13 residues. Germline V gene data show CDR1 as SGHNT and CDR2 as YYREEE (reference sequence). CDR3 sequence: CATTTNQNTEAFF. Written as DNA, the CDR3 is TGTGCCACCACTACTAATCAGAACACTGAAGCTTTCTTT.

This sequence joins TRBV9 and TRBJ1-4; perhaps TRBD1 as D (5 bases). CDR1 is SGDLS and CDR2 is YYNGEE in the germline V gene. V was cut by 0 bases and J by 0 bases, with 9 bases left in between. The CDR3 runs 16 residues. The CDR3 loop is CASSVEPGATNEKLFF. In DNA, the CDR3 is TGTGCCAGCAGCGTAGAGCCGGGGGCAACTAATGAAAAACTGTTTTTT.

This chain's CDR3 is CSAWTGYEQYF. The CDR3, as DNA: TGCAGTGCTTGGACTGGCTACGAGCAGTACTTC. The V and J genes are TRBV20-1 and TRBJ2-5; tentative D call: TRBD2 (5 bases). Judging by the DNA end, TRBJ2-7 fits better; the J call may be wrong. The V gene's germline CDR1 is DFQATT and CDR2 SNEGSKA (reference sequence). The CDR3 spans 11 residues.

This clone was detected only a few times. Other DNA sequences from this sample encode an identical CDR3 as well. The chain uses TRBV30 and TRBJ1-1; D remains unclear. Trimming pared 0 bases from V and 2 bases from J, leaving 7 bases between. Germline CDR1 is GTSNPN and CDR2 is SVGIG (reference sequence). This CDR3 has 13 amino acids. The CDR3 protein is CAWSVTANTEAFF. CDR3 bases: TGTGCCTGGAGTGTAACAGCTAACACTGAAGCTTTCTTT.

DNA for the CDR3: TGTGCCAGTAGTATGGCGGGCGCGGGGAATCAGCCCCAGCATTTT. It codes for CASSMAGAGNQPQHF. V gene TRBV19 combines with J gene TRBJ1-5; D gene unclear. Trimming left V 3 bases short and J 4 bases short, with 13 bases between. CDR1 is LNHDA and CDR2 is SQIVND in the germline V gene (reference sequence). The CDR3 contains 15 residues.

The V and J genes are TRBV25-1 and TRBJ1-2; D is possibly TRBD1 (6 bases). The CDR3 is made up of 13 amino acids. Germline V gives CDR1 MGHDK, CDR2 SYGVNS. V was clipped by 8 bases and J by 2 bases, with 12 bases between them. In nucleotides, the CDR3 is TGTGCCAGCCGACGGGACAACAACTATGGCTACACCTTC. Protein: CASRRDNNYGYTF.

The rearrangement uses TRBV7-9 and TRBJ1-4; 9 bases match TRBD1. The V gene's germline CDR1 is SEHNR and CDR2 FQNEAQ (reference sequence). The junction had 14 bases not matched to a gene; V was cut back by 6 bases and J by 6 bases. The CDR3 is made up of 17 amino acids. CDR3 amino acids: CASREGQGSAVDEKLFF. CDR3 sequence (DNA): TGTGCCAGCAGGGAAGGACAGGGGTCGGCGGTGGATGAAAAACTGTTTTTT.

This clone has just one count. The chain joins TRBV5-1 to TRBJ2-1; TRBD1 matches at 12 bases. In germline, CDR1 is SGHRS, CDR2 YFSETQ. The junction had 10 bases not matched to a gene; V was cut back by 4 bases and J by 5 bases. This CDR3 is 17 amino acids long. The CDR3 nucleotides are TGCGCCAGCAGCCCCCGCCGGGACAGGGGGCAGGACAATGAGCAGTTCTTC. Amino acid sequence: CASSPRRDRGQDNEQFF. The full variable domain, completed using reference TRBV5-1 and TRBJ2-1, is KAGVTQTPRYLIKTRGQQVTLSCSPISGHRSVSWYQQTPGQGLQFLFEYFSETQRNKGNFPGRFSGRQFSNSRSEMNVSTLELGDSALYLCASSPRRDRGQDNEQFFGPGTRLTVL.

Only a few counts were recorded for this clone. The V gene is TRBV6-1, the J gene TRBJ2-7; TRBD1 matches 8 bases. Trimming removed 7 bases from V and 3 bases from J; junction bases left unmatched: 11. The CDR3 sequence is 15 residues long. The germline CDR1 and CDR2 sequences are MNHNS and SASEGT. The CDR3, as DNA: TGTGCCAGCATCCCCTCGAGGGACAGGTTCTACGAGCAGTACTTC. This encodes CASIPSRDRFYEQYF.

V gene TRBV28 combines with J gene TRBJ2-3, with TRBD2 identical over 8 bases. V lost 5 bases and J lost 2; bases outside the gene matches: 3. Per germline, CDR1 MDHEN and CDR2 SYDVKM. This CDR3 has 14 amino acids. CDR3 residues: CASSKRENTDTQYF. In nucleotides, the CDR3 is TGTGCCAGCAGTAAGCGGGAGAACACAGATACGCAGTATTTT.

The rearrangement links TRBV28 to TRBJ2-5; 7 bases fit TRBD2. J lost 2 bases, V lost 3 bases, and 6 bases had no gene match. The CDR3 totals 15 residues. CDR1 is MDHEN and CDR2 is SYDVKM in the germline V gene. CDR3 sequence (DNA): TGTGCCAGCAGTTTGATAAGCGGGATTCAAGAGACCCAGTACTTC. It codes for CASSLISGIQETQYF.

The CDR3 protein is CAISGEGLSYEQYF. The CDR3 nucleotides read TGTGCCATCAGTGGTGAGGGTCTCTCCTACGAGCAGTACTTC. This chain uses TRBV10-3 with TRBJ2-7; perhaps TRBD2 as D (5 bases). V was shortened by 4 bases and J by 0 bases, with 10 bases between the two germline ends. The CDR3 length is 14 residues. Germline CDR1 and CDR2: ENHRY and SYGVKD.